This T cell receptor beta chain was recovered during a study of PD-1 blockade in classical Hodgkin lymphoma. At the level of the study: The nivolumab dose that patients received was 3 mg/kg, given intravenously every 2 weeks. Study-wide points: Newly diagnosed patients were reported to start with lower TCR diversity than healthy donors.

The germline V gene has CDR1 SGHVS and CDR2 FNYEAQ. V lost 5 bases, J lost 0 bases, and 14 bases lay in between. The CDR3 has 15 residues. Assay: immunoSEQ multiplex PCR; the TCRdb copy retains only in-frame clones and omits some. Of about 41,000 clones in the sample, about 88% were seen once. A remark on this clone: Antigen specificity is unknown.

No patient escaped relapse after autologous stem cell transplantation, and brentuximab vedotin exposure varied. Complete response, partial response or progressive disease constituted the best responses recorded. Sequencing used peripheral blood mononuclear cells (PBMCs), obtained before the second cycle of nivolumab. This chain uses TRBV7-6 with TRBJ2-7; D might be TRBD1 (6 bases). The TCR was taken from a human donor with classical Hodgkin lymphoma. The CDR3 spells CASSQNGQSSYEQYF. DNA of the CDR3: TGTGCCAGCAGCCAGAATGGACAGAGCTCCTACGAGCAGTACTTC.